This is a list of T cell receptor beta chains from one sample in a study of T cells in Graves' hyperthyroidism and ophthalmopathy. A single record per CDR3 protein comes from TCRdb applying MiXCR to the multiplex PCR reads. The sample shows 530,000 or so distinct CDR3 sequences, roughly 18% of them seen only once. The sample taken for sequencing was blood. These receptors all come from a woman in her late teens or twenties with Graves' ophthalmopathy. The conserved cysteine and the conserved F or W are not part of the CDR3 here. The listing skips clone size in some rows; elsewhere it reads once, few, many or a size class.

TRBV11-3 | many | ASSLGLLAGEDEQF
TRBV27 | NA | ASSLFVRGAEAF
TRBV3-1 | many | ASSQELRAGRAEAF
TRBV11-2 | NA | ASSQGGGTGELF
TRBV29-1 | few | SGVGLAGGYNEQF
TRBV27 | NA | ASQPGQAVVSAEAF
TRBV2 | many | ASSEAGPRAYEQY
TRBV28 | few | ASSRSGYGYT
TRBV5-1 | few | ASSLTANGYEQY
TRBV10-2 | many | ASSESGTPGHGYT
TRBV5-6 | NA | ASSPPSVPYNEQF
TRBV20-1 | many | SASVLSGSPSYEQY
TRBV12-3/TRBV12-4 | many | ASSLEGAQTEAF
TRBV7-3 | NA | ASSLEQGGLFQPQH
TRBV7-3 | NA | ASSLRGTSYNEQF
TRBV7-8 | few | ASSLGQDGNTIY
TRBV6-1 | few | ASSLQRSNTEAF
TRBV9 | few | ASSVGPSSYEQY
TRBV3-1 | NA | ASSQENRGSYGGYI
TRBV11-2 | NA | ASSPTVGLAGGRRTF
TRBV9 | few | ASSVRTDMNTEAF
TRBV9 | NA | ASSATTGVTGELF
TRBV20-1 | NA | SARVEGNWNTEAF
TRBV28 | many | ASRSTGSSNQPQH
TRBV27 | many | ASSLSAAGYQGYT
TRBV9 | NA | ASSVETSGSLDTQY
TRBV9 | many | ASSVGGSTEAF
TRBV11-3 | many | ASSLGGQGAHEQY
TRBV20-1 | few | SAPGTSGSNEQF
TRBV28 | NA | ASSLIGWTGGEQY
TRBV7-9 | many | ASSSGRVTEAF
TRBV27 | NA | ASSTDFSGSSYNEQF
TRBV10-3 | once | AVQPGQLNYGYT
TRBV27 | many | ASSINQRGIAYEQY
TRBV28 | NA | ASSFGDRGY
TRBV12-3/TRBV12-4 | many | ASSFQFTGELF
TRBV10-3 | NA | AIRQGVSETEAF
TRBV6-2/TRBV6-3 | NA | ASSYSRREVSYEQY
TRBV6-1 | NA | ASSPGTGSAGYT
TRBV12-3/TRBV12-4 | NA | ASSEFVGGRGEQF
TRBV5-5 | NA | ASSLGGTGGGRTEAF
TRBV20-1 | few | SARNIADTQY
TRBV7-8 | many | ASSLAQRAEQY
TRBV19 | NA | ASSIDRSVGSLSNQPQH
TRBV7-9 | many | ASSLAKGGLSTNYGYT
TRBV12-3/TRBV12-4 | many | ASSFLESTDTQY
TRBV28 | few | ASSLSIGGYEQY
TRBV3-1 | many | ASRGDRINTEAF
TRBV7-9 | many | ASSLGGWNEQF
TRBV12-3/TRBV12-4 | many | ASSLSGENGNSPLH
TRBV3-1 | many | ASSQEYSDMNTEAF
TRBV6-4 | NA | ASSEGHSTDTQY